This T cell receptor beta chain comes out of a study of CD8+ T cells in alopecia areata. The CDR3 extends over 14 amino acids. Germline CDR1 and CDR2: SQVTM and ANQGSEA. The germline V and J ends were trimmed by 5 bases and 7 bases, with 18 bases remaining between them. Following extraction, RNA underwent reverse transcription to cDNA, which served as the sequencing template. Assay: immunoSEQ multiplex PCR; the TCRdb copy retains only in-frame clones and omits some. The data hold 150,000 to 200,000 clones, with approximately 57% observed a single time. The treatment was: oral pan-JAK inhibitor, 5-10 mg twice daily.

The chain combines TRBV29-1 with TRBJ2-1; D is uncertain. Sequences were derived from CD4+ T cells sorted from blood, sampled at week 24, from a patient treated with tofacitinib. The receptor was isolated from a human donor with alopecia areata. CDR3 sequence reads: CSVPHPLKTNEQFF. The CDR3 coding sequence is TGCAGCGTTCCACACCCCCTGAAAACAAATGAGCAGTTCTTC.